A single sample is the source of the 24 T cell receptor beta chains below, sequenced in a study of blood T cell repertoires in COVID-19 (dated by TCRdb to 2018 to 2021). The library came from the immunoSEQ multiplex PCR assay. The immuneACCESS repertoire file appears here via TCRdb, limited to in-frame rearrangements. These files lack a portion of the clones; in checked studies, under half of the deficit traces to unresolved V genes, and the cause of the others is not known. This sample has fewer than 350,000 clones in its table, and around 85% of those were observed once. Together, the top ten hold approximately 7.5% of the sample. The source material was peripheral blood. These receptors were collected from a human donor in a cohort sampled during active COVID-19.

This clone was counted between two and nine times. The chain joins TRBV6-1 to TRBJ2-3; TRBD2 is a possible D gene (6 bases). Trimming stripped 3 bases from V and 0 bases from J, with 7 bases between. CDR1 is MNHNS, CDR2 SASEGT, per germline. CDR3 length: 14 residues. Here the CDR3 DNA reads TGTGCCAGCAGTGACGGGACTAGCACAGATACGCAGTATTTT. Translation gives CASSDGTSTDTQYF.

The CDR3 reads CAWNRDRGPNTEAFF. The CDR3 DNA sequence: TGTGCCTGGAATAGGGACAGGGGCCCGAACACTGAAGCTTTCTTT. V is TRBV30 and J is TRBJ1-1, with TRBD1 matching over 10 bases. The CDR3 totals 15 residues. Losses at the gene ends were 4 bases for V and 1 base for J; bases not matched to a gene: 6. Per the germline V gene, CDR1 is GTSNPN and CDR2 is SVGIG (reference sequence).

The V and J genes are TRBV19 and TRBJ2-2; D not resolved. The V and J ends lost 5 bases and 3 bases respectively, with 10 bases between them. The CDR3 is made up of 14 amino acids. Germline V CDR1 and CDR2: LNHDA, SQIVND (reference sequence). The chain's CDR3 is CASSRVRYTGELFF. The CDR3 DNA reads TGTGCCAGTAGTCGCGTGAGGTACACCGGGGAGCTGTTTTTT.

This chain connects TRBV4-1 to TRBJ2-3; D perhaps matches TRBD2 (6 bases). The CDR3 runs 13 residues. Germline CDR1 reads MGHRA; CDR2 reads YSYEKL. V was shortened by 6 bases and J by 4 bases, with 11 bases between the two germline ends. CDR3 loop: CASSLGSADTQYF. In DNA, the CDR3 is TGCGCCAGCAGTCTCGGGAGCGCAGATACGCAGTATTTT.

V usage is TRBV19 and J usage is TRBJ1-5, with D maybe TRBD1 (6 bases). The germline V gene has CDR1 LNHDA and CDR2 SQIVND (reference sequence). V was shortened by 9 bases and J by 7 bases, with 16 bases between the two germline ends. The length of the CDR3 is 13 residues. The CDR3 is CASRGQLTQPQHF. The CDR3 DNA sequence: TGTGCCAGCAGAGGACAGTTAACCCAGCCCCAGCATTTT.

The CDR3 DNA follows: TGCGCCAGCAGCCCAGGACAGGGACTTGAGGAGCAGTACTTC. Its translation is CASSPGQGLEEQYF. The V call is TRBV5-1, the J call TRBJ2-7; 8 bases align to TRBD1. CDR1 is SGHRS and CDR2 is YFSETQ in the germline V gene. Trimming took 4 bases from V and 7 from J; bases not matched to a gene: 10. The length of the CDR3 is 14 residues.

The chain uses TRBV6-4 and TRBJ2-2; 9 positions match TRBD2. The CDR3 is 14 residues long. Per germline, CDR1 MRHNA and CDR2 SNTAGT. The V and J ends lost 3 bases and 6 bases, in that order; junction bases with no gene match: 2. The CDR3 nucleotides are TGTGCCAGCAGTGAAGCGGGGGGTTCCGGGGAGCTGTTTTTT. It is translated as CASSEAGGSGELFF.

The genes are TRBV4-1 and TRBJ2-4; tentative D call: TRBD1 (5 bases). The CDR3 runs 18 residues. The V and J ends lost 4 bases and 1 base respectively, with 20 bases between them. Germline CDR1 reads MGHRA; CDR2 reads YSYEKL. The DNA for the CDR3 is TGCGCCAGCAGCCCCATAGGGTCAGGGTTTCAGGCCAAAAACATTCAGTACTTC. Translating gives CASSPIGSGFQAKNIQYF.

V and J are TRBV6-5 and TRBJ2-3; D is unresolved. Germline CDR1 and CDR2: MNHEY and SVGAGI. The CDR3 sequence is 13 residues long. Trimming left V 5 bases short and J 4 bases short, with 10 bases between. CDR3 region: CASSTLEADTQYF. In DNA, the CDR3 is TGTGCCAGCAGTACCCTAGAGGCAGATACGCAGTATTTT.

This rearrangement joins TRBV19 to TRBJ1-1; D not resolved. Deletions cut 4 bases from V and 4 bases from J, with 13 bases between. In germline, CDR1 is LNHDA, CDR2 SQIVND (reference sequence). The CDR3 has 14 amino acids. The CDR3: CASSTGRAGTEAFF. CDR3 nucleotides: TGTGCCAGTAGTACAGGCCGGGCGGGCACTGAAGCTTTCTTT.

This chain joins TRBV5-4 and TRBJ2-2, with 7 bases fitting TRBD2. V dropped 3 bases and J dropped 5; count of bases not matched to a gene: 19. Germline CDR1 SGHNT, CDR2 YYREEE (reference sequence). This CDR3 contains 19 residues. CDR3 in DNA: TGTGCCAGCAGCTCCGGTGGGCCTATAAAGCGGGGAGGGACCGGGGAGCTGTTTTTT. This sequence encodes CASSSGGPIKRGGTGELFF.

The genes are TRBV19 and TRBJ2-7; the D gene is possibly TRBD1 (5 bases). There are 14 residues in the CDR3. Germline V gene lookup returns CDR1 LNHDA and CDR2 SQIVND (reference sequence). V lost 5 bases and J 6 bases, leaving 17 bases between the germline ends. CDR3 region: CASSSRITGTEQYF. Here the CDR3 DNA reads TGTGCCAGTAGTTCGAGAATAACAGGAACCGAGCAGTACTTC.

The J gene is TRBJ1-1, the V gene TRBV3-1 (or the pseudogene TRBV3-2), with TRBD1 matching 7 bases. This CDR3 has 15 residues. After removal of 4 bases from V and 1 base from J, the junction contained 6 bases not matched to a gene. The germline V gene has CDR1 LGHDT and CDR2 YNNKEL (reference sequence). The DNA of the CDR3 is TGTGCCAGCAGCCTGAGAGACAGGGCGAACACTGAAGCTTTCTTT. It translates to CASSLRDRANTEAFF.

This clone was seen only once. The rearrangement uses TRBV5-5 and TRBJ1-2, with D uncertain. The V and J ends lost 4 bases and 4 bases respectively, with 17 bases between them. CDR1 and CDR2 from the germline V gene are SGHKS and YYEKEE (reference sequence). The CDR3 is 15 residues long. Written as DNA, the CDR3 is TGTGCCAGCAGCACCGGACCCCTTGAGGGCTATGGCTACACCTTC. Its protein is CASSTGPLEGYGYTF.

This rearrangement joins TRBV12-5 to TRBJ1-6, with a weak D call TRBD1 (5 bases). Trimming pared 0 bases from V and 3 bases from J, leaving 21 bases between. CDR1 and CDR2 from the germline V gene are LGHNT and FRNRAP. The CDR3 contains 20 residues. The CDR3 is CASGLVQVKETIDYNSPLHF. CDR3 sequence (DNA): TGTGCTAGTGGTTTGGTACAGGTAAAAGAGACAATTGACTATAATTCACCCCTCCACTTT.

The chain is built from TRBV5-1 and TRBJ2-3; 7 nucleotides agree with TRBD1. This CDR3 has 16 amino acids. Trimming removed 0 bases from V and 2 bases from J; junction bases left unmatched: 6. Germline values: CDR1 SGHRS, CDR2 YFSETQ. As DNA, the CDR3 is TGCGCCAGCAGCTTGGGGCGAGGACAGGTCACAGATACGCAGTATTTT. This encodes CASSLGRGQVTDTQYF.

This chain links TRBV4-2 with TRBJ1-1; TRBD1 might be the D (5 bases). The germline gives CDR1 LGHNA, CDR2 YNFKEQ. Trimming left V 4 bases short and J 0 bases short, with 9 bases between. The CDR3 has 14 amino acids. The CDR3 sequence is CASSRLRVNTEAFF. In DNA, the CDR3 is TGTGCCAGCAGCCGACTCAGGGTGAACACTGAAGCTTTCTTT.

A single count supports this clone. The CDR3 bases are TGTGCCACCAGTAGGGACAGGGATTTTGGCTACACCTTC. Protein sequence: CATSRDRDFGYTF. The chain recombines TRBV24-1 with TRBJ1-2; TRBD1 matches 9 bases. Germline CDR1 and CDR2: KGHDR and SFDVKD. CDR3 length equals 13 residues. V dropped 6 bases and J dropped 7; count of bases not matched to a gene: 5.

V is TRBV6-5 and J is TRBJ1-1; D unresolved. Germline values: CDR1 MNHEY, CDR2 SVGAGI. Trimming pared 4 bases from V and 10 bases from J, leaving 13 bases between. The CDR3 is 12 amino acids. CDR3 DNA: TGTGCCAGCAGTTTGGAGGGTGCGGGAGCTTTCTTT. Protein: CASSLEGAGAFF.

A few counts support this clone. This chain uses TRBV7-9 with TRBJ1-4, with unresolved D. This CDR3 comprises 18 residues. Germline V lookup: CDR1 SEHNR, CDR2 FQNEAQ (reference sequence). V gave up 2 bases and J gave up 5 bases, with 21 bases separating them. CDR3 in DNA: TGTGCCAGCAGCTTACCCCGAAATAGACCCGGCAGGAATGAAAAACTGTTTTTT. Translated: CASSLPRNRPGRNEKLFF.

The V and J genes are TRBV4-1 and TRBJ2-5, with TRBD1 matching 7 bases. The CDR3 consists of 16 residues. Unmatched junction bases numbered 13, after V lost 8 bases and J lost 1 base. The V gene's germline CDR1 is MGHRA and CDR2 YSYEKL. DNA for the CDR3: TGCGCCAGCGAGCAGGGACAGCCTGCTTTCCAAGAGACCCAGTACTTC. Protein: CASEQGQPAFQETQYF.

This clone is a singleton in its sample. CDR3 DNA: TGTGCCAGTAAAGCCCGTAGACATATTACAGATACGCAGTATTTT. This codes for CASKARRHITDTQYF. J is TRBJ2-3 and V is TRBV19; D unclear. The germline gives CDR1 LNHDA, CDR2 SQIVND (reference sequence). This CDR3 spans 15 amino acids. With 7 bases removed from V and 3 bases from J, the gap between germline ends came to 17 bases.

Only a few counts were recorded for this clone. The rearrangement links TRBV24-1 to TRBJ1-2; tentatively, D is TRBD1 (6 bases). Between the trimmed V and J ends, which lost 3 bases and 7 bases, there was a span of 14 bases. Germline-derived CDR1 and CDR2 are KGHDR and SFDVKD. The CDR3 is 14 residues long. This CDR3 is CATSDDDRRTGYTF. The CDR3 coding sequence is TGTGCCACCAGTGATGACGACAGGAGAACTGGCTACACCTTC.

CDR3 nucleotide sequence: TGTGCCAGTAGGAGGACAGGGGGGAGCTCCTACGAGCAGTACTTC. This encodes CASRRTGGSSYEQYF. The chain links TRBV19 to TRBJ2-7; 10 bases match TRBD1. V shed 6 bases and J 0 bases; nucleotides not matched to a gene: 5. The CDR3 is 15 residues long. Germline CDR1 reads LNHDA; CDR2 reads SQIVND (reference sequence).